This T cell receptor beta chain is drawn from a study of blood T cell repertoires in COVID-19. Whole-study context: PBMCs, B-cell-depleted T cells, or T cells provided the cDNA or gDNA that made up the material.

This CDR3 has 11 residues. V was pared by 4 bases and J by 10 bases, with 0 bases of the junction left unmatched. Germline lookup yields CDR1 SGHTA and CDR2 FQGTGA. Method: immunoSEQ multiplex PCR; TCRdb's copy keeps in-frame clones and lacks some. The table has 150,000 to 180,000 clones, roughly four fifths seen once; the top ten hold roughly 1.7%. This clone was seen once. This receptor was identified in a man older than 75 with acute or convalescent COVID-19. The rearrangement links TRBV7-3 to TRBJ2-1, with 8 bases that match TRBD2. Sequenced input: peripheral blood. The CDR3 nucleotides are TGTGCCAGCAGCTCTAGCGGGGAGCAGTTCTTC. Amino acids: CASSSSGEQFF.